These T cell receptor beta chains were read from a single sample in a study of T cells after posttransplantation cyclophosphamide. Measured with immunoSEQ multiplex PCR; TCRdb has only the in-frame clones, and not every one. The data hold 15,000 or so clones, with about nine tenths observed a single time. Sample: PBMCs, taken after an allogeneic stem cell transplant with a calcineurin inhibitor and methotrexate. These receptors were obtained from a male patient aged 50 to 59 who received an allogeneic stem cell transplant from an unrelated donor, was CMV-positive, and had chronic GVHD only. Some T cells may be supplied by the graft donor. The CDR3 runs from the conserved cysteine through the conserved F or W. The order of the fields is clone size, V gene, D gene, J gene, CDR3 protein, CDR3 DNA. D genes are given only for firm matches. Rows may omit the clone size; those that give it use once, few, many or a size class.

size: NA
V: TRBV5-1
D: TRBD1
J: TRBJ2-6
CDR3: CASSPSGQLSGANVLTF
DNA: TGCGCCAGCAGTCCATCGGGACAGCTGTCTGGGGCCAACGTCCTGACTTTC

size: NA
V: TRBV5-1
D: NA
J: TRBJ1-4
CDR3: CASSLATNEKLFF
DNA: TGCGCCAGCAGCTTGGCTACTAATGAAAAACTGTTTTTT

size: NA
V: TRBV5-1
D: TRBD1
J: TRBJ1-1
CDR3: CASTNRGLNTEAFF
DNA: TGCGCCAGCACCAACAGGGGATTGAACACTGAAGCTTTCTTT

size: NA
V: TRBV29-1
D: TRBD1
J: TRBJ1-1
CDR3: CSVSPGQLNTEAFF
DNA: TGCAGCGTTTCTCCGGGACAGTTGAACACTGAAGCTTTCTTT

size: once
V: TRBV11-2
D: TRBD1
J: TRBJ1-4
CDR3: CASSPGQGNEKLFF
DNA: TGTGCCAGCAGCCCCGGACAGGGCAATGAAAAACTGTTTTTT

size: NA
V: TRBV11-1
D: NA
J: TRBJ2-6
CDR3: CASSREQGRITGANVLTF
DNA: TGTGCCAGCAGCCGGGAACAGGGTAGAATAACTGGGGCCAACGTCCTGACTTTC

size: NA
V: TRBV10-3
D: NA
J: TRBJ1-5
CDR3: CAISEEGGEPQHF
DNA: TGTGCCATCAGTGAAGAAGGGGGAGAGCCCCAGCATTTT

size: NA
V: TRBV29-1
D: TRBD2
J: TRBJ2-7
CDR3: CSVEYTSGGTSNYEQYF
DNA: TGCAGCGTTGAATACACTAGCGGGGGGACCTCAAATTACGAGCAGTACTTC

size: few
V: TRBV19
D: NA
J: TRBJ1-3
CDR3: CASSLTAFSGNTIYF
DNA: TGTGCCAGTAGCCTAACAGCATTCTCTGGAAACACCATATATTTT

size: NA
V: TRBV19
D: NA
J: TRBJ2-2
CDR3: CASTSFTGLAGELFF
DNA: TGTGCCAGTACCTCCTTCACAGGGTTGGCCGGGGAGCTGTTTTTT

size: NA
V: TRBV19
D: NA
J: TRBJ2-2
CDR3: CASSISRFANTGELFF
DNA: TGTGCCAGTAGTATAAGCCGCTTTGCGAACACCGGGGAGCTGTTTTTT

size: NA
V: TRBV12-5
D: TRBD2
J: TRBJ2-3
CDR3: CASGPRDSGLTDTQYF
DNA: TGTGCTAGTGGTCCCCGGGATAGCGGGCTCACAGATACGCAGTATTTT

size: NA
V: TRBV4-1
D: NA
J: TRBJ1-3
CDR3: CASSQDAGTGNTIYF
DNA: TGCGCCAGCAGCCAAGATGCAGGGACTGGAAACACCATATATTTT

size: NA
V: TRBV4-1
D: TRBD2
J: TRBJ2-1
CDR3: CASSQGSWREVRGEQFF
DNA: TGCGCCAGCAGCCAAGGTAGTTGGCGGGAGGTTAGAGGTGAGCAGTTCTTC